A single sample is the source of the 10 T cell receptor beta chains below, sequenced in a study of response to subunit inactivated influenza vaccine. TCRdb re-derived calls from the RT-PCR reads in MiXCR, one entry per CDR3 protein. Of around 490,000 distinct CDR3 sequences listed, approximately 7.7% were seen once; the top ten hold 10% to 15%. The sample here was PBMCs from blood, taken 23 months after vaccination. These TCRs come from a man aged 45 to 75 who received an inactivated influenza vaccine.

In its sample, this clonotype was seen a few times. This sequence joins TRBV4-1 and TRBJ2-7; weak D call: TRBD1 (6 bases). The length of the CDR3 is 16 residues. Germline CDR1 MGHRA, CDR2 YSYEKL. V was pared by 1 base and J by 2 bases, with 15 bases between. CDR3 sequence: CASSQVRTDGTYEQYF. The CDR3 region has the DNA TGCGCCAGCAGCCAAGTTAGGACAGATGGTACCTACGAGCAGTACTTC.

In its sample, this clonotype was seen a few times. This chain links TRBV7-9 with TRBJ2-2, with 8 bases fitting TRBD2. J gave up 3 bases and V 3 bases, and 6 bases lay outside the gene matches. Per germline, CDR1 SEHNR and CDR2 FQNEAQ (reference sequence). The length of the CDR3 is 16 residues. For the CDR3, the DNA is TGTGCCAGCAGCTTGATCGGGCGGGGGGACACCGGGGAGCTGTTTTTT. Translating gives CASSLIGRGDTGELFF.

Ten or more counts support this clonotype. The V and J genes are TRBV3-1 and TRBJ1-1; D is possibly TRBD1 (5 bases). The germline gives CDR1 LGHDT, CDR2 YNNKEL (reference sequence). The CDR3 totals 14 residues. V lost 3 bases and J 8 bases, leaving 16 bases between the germline ends. The CDR3 spells CASSQKSGGTEAFF. In DNA, the CDR3 is TGTGCCAGCAGCCAGAAGTCGGGGGGAACCGAAGCTTTCTTT.

This clonotype showed up just a few times. The chain couples TRBV7-2 to TRBJ2-7, with D possibly being TRBD1 (6 bases). Trimming pared 5 bases from V and 2 bases from J, leaving 13 bases between. Germline assignment: CDR1 SGHTA and CDR2 FQGNSA. This CDR3 region has 14 residues. The CDR3 region is CASSANRETYEQYF. CDR3 coding DNA: TGTGCCAGCAGCGCAAACAGGGAAACCTACGAGCAGTACTTC.

This clonotype was counted between two and nine times. The chain couples TRBV24-1 to TRBJ2-2; 7 nucleotides agree with TRBD1. Germline V gene data show CDR1 as KGHDR and CDR2 as SFDVKD. This CDR3 has 16 amino acids. V trimming: 4 bases; J trimming: 1 base; junction bases outside the gene matches: 5. The CDR3: CATSDKRQGNTGELFF. In nucleotides, the CDR3 is TGTGCCACCAGTGACAAGAGACAGGGGAACACCGGGGAGCTGTTTTTT.

The V call is TRBV12-3 or TRBV12-4, the J call TRBJ2-5; 12 nucleotides align to TRBD2. CDR3 length equals 16 residues. With 5 bases clipped from V and 7 bases from J, the junction kept 11 bases outside the gene matches. CDR3 sequence: CASSPRTSGASGTQYF. DNA for the CDR3: TGTGCCAGCAGTCCGCGGACTAGCGGGGCGTCCGGGACCCAGTACTTC.

This clonotype was recorded a few times. This sequence joins TRBV29-1 and TRBJ1-2; 10 bases line up with TRBD1. Germline CDR1 SQVTM, CDR2 ANQGSEA. The CDR3 runs 14 residues. V dropped 2 bases and J dropped 8; count of bases not matched to a gene: 8. The DNA of the CDR3 is TGCAGCGTTGAAACCCGACAGGGGGCGCGGGGCTACACCTTC. This codes for CSVETRQGARGYTF.

This clonotype was found many times. J is TRBJ1-1 and V is TRBV28; 9 nucleotides align to TRBD1. The CDR3 totals 14 residues. The V segment lost 6 bases and the J segment 1 base; nucleotides outside the gene matches: 3. Germline values: CDR1 MDHEN, CDR2 SYDVKM. CDR3 DNA sequence: TGTGCCAGCAGAAGGGACAGGGCGAACACTGAAGCTTTCTTT. Its protein product is CASRRDRANTEAFF.

This clonotype has only a few counts. The chain is built from TRBV4-3 and TRBJ2-7; D uncertain. This CDR3 comprises 13 residues. Germline-derived CDR1 and CDR2 are LGHNA and YSLEER. V gave up 0 bases and J gave up 4 bases, with 7 bases separating them. This CDR3 reads CASSQDKGYEQYF. The CDR3 region has the DNA TGCGCCAGCAGCCAAGATAAGGGTTACGAGCAGTACTTC.

This clonotype was counted between two and nine times. The genes are TRBV11-2 and TRBJ2-7, with D possibly being TRBD2 (6 bases). V was pared by 5 bases and J by 1 base, with 18 bases between. This CDR3 has 16 residues. CDR1 is SGHAT and CDR2 is FQNNGV in the germline V gene. CDR3 nucleotides: TGTGCCAGCAGCAAAGGCGGAGGGACGGAATCCTACGAGCAGTACTTC. Translation gives CASSKGGGTESYEQYF.